This T cell receptor (beta chain) came from a study of T cell repertoires in cytomegalovirus infection. TCRdb reprocessed the reads with MiXCR, giving one entry per CDR3 protein. The sample consists of about 130,000 distinct CDR3 sequences, more than 20% of them appearing once. In its sample, this clonotype was seen a few times. Its antigen is still unknown. The CDR3 is 11 amino acids. Trimming took off 6 bases at V and 8 bases at J, with 10 bases between the two ends. The sequencing input was PBMCs, sequenced either directly or after in vitro stimulation (not recorded which). This clonotype originated in a human donor in good health (CMV status not recorded). Some clones in this sample may be carry-over from other donors' samples. This chain uses TRBV12-3 or TRBV12-4 with TRBJ1-2; no clear D. The CDR3 coding sequence is TGTGCCAGCAGCATTGGTGTCGGCTACACCTTC. It encodes CASSIGVGYTF.